Each of the 12 T cell receptor beta chains below was sequenced from the same sample in a study of cytomegalovirus exposure and HLA in healthy donors. The PCR employed 60 Vbeta primers together with 13 Jbeta primers. This table comes from immunoSEQ multiplex PCR, and its TCRdb copy is limited to in-frame clones, with some not included. The profile shows fewer than 200,000 clones, 80% of them singletons. The sample taken for sequencing was PBMCs. Source of these receptors: a woman in her fifties or sixties in good health and CMV-seronegative.

This chain joins TRBV9 and TRBJ2-1, with 12 bases that match TRBD2. With V trimmed by 0 bases and J by 7 bases, 8 bases remained unmatched. Per the germline V gene, CDR1 is SGDLS and CDR2 is YYNGEE. The CDR3 loop spans 17 amino acids. CDR3 loop: CASSVALAGGPGNEQFF. CDR3 sequence (DNA): TGTGCCAGCAGCGTAGCGCTAGCGGGAGGGCCAGGGAATGAGCAGTTCTTC.

This chain joins TRBV28 and TRBJ2-1; D is uncertain. Per the germline V gene, CDR1 is MDHEN and CDR2 is SYDVKM. CDR3 length: 14 amino acids. V was clipped by 7 bases and J by 3 bases, with 13 bases between them. CDR3: CASTTARLYNEQFF. The CDR3 DNA reads TGTGCCAGCACCACAGCCCGCCTCTACAATGAGCAGTTCTTC. The full variable domain, rest sourced from reference TRBV28 and TRBJ2-1, is DVKVTQSSRYLVKRTGEKVFLECVQDMDHENMFWYRQDPGLGLRLIYFSYDVKMKEKGDIPEGYSVSREKKERFSLILESASTNQTSMYLCASTTARLYNEQFFGPGTRLTVL.

The V and J genes are TRBV15 and TRBJ1-1, with D tentatively TRBD1 (6 bases). The ends were cut back, 0 bases at V and 4 bases at J, with 15 bases in the middle. This CDR3 contains 16 residues. Germline CDR1 reads LNHNV; CDR2 reads YYDKDF (reference sequence). The CDR3 DNA follows: TGTGCCACCAGCAGAGAAGTAAGGGGAGGGGGCACTGAAGCTTTCTTT. It yields the protein CATSREVRGGGTEAFF.

The chain uses TRBV5-1 and TRBJ2-1, with 9 bases matching TRBD2. The CDR3 is made up of 16 amino acids. Per germline, CDR1 SGHRS and CDR2 YFSETQ. V dropped 4 bases and J dropped 8; count of bases not matched to a gene: 13. Here the CDR3 reads CASSPPTSGLIDEQFF. CDR3 in DNA: TGCGCCAGCAGCCCACCGACTAGCGGACTCATAGATGAGCAGTTCTTC.

The chain combines TRBV5-4 with TRBJ2-2, with 14 bases aligning to TRBD2. Germline values: CDR1 SGHNT, CDR2 YYREEE (reference sequence). The CDR3 has 16 amino acids. The junction had 9 bases not matched to a gene; V was cut back by 4 bases and J by 10 bases. The CDR3 bases are TGTGCCAGCAGCCGCCCGGGACTAGCGGGGGACGTGGAGCTGTTTTTT. It is translated as CASSRPGLAGDVELFF.

This clone was observed a handful of times. V and J are TRBV4-2 and TRBJ2-7; 7 bases align to TRBD1. V shed 2 bases and J 0 bases; nucleotides not matched to a gene: 7. CDR1 is LGHNA and CDR2 is YNFKEQ in the germline V gene. The CDR3 contains 16 residues. CDR3 region: CASSQLGQVSSYEQYF. The CDR3 nucleotides read TGTGCCAGCAGCCAACTCGGACAGGTCTCCTCCTACGAGCAGTACTTC.

J is TRBJ1-5 and V is TRBV27, with a weak D call TRBD1 (5 bases). The germline V gene encodes CDR1 MNHEY and CDR2 SMNVEV (reference sequence). Trimming took 7 bases from V and 8 from J, leaving 15 bases between them. The CDR3 totals 13 residues. CDR3 protein: CASTPPGGEPQHF. CDR3 nucleotide sequence: TGTGCCAGCACTCCCCCCGGGGGGGAGCCCCAGCATTTT.

The chain joins TRBV18 to TRBJ1-5, with TRBD1 as a possible D gene (6 bases). V was trimmed by 3 bases and J by 0 bases, leaving 9 bases between them. The germline gives CDR1 KGHSH, CDR2 LQKENI. The CDR3 extends over 15 amino acids. CDR3 sequence: CASSPGGGSNQPQHF. DNA of the CDR3: TGTGCCAGCTCACCGGGAGGGGGTAGCAATCAGCCCCAGCATTTT.

V gene TRBV10-3 combines with J gene TRBJ2-7, with 10 bases lining up with TRBD2. Germline V CDR1 and CDR2: ENHRY, SYGVKD. Trimming took 6 bases from V and 2 from J; bases not matched to a gene: 7. This CDR3 contains 15 residues. The CDR3 region is CAIRMGTSDTYEQYF. Here the CDR3 DNA reads TGTGCCATCAGAATGGGGACTAGCGATACCTACGAGCAGTACTTC.

The V call is TRBV10-3, the J call TRBJ2-2; maybe TRBD2 (6 bases). The germline V and J ends were trimmed by 8 bases and 0 bases, with 10 bases remaining between them. This CDR3 has 14 residues. The germline CDR1 and CDR2 sequences are ENHRY and SYGVKD. The CDR3 bases are TGTGCCATCCAGGGCGGGGCGAACACCGGGGAGCTGTTTTTT. Its translation is CAIQGGANTGELFF.

This clone was found a few times. The gene calls are TRBV7-2 and TRBJ2-1; 10 nucleotides align to TRBD2. This CDR3 comprises 15 residues. J lost 4 bases, V lost 5 bases, and 5 bases had no gene match. CDR1 is SGHTA and CDR2 is FQGNSA in the germline V gene. The CDR3, as DNA: TGTGCCAGCAGCCAGCGGGGGGGTCGATACAATGAGCAGTTCTTC. It yields the protein CASSQRGGRYNEQFF.

Only a few counts were recorded for this clone. The CDR3 region has the DNA TGTGCCAGCAGCTTACAGAGGGTTGAAGCTTTCTTT. This encodes CASSLQRVEAFF. The genes are TRBV7-2 and TRBJ1-1; no clear D. This CDR3 has 12 residues. Trimming removed 2 bases from V and 7 bases from J, with 8 bases in between. Germline V gene sequence: CDR1 SGHTA, CDR2 FQGNSA. Filled out from reference TRBV7-2 and TRBJ1-1, the complete variable domain reads GAGVSQSPSNKVTEKGKDVELRCDPISGHTALYWYRQSLGQGLEFLIYFQGNSAPDKSGLPSDRFSAERTGGSVSTLTIQRTQQEDSAVYLCASSLQRVEAFFGQGTRLTVV.